This T cell receptor beta chain was identified in a study of early T cells in non-severe SARS-CoV-2 infection. The CDR3 covers 14 residues. Trimming pared 6 bases from V and 5 bases from J, leaving 14 bases between. Germline values: CDR1 DFQATT, CDR2 SNEGSKA (reference sequence). This clonotype showed up many times. The TCR library protocol was used to attach unique molecular identifiers. These identifiers were attached to individual cDNA molecules. From the 5' RACE reads, TCRdb called clonotypes with MiXCR, one entry per CDR3 protein. The table includes around 67,000 distinct CDR3 sequences, around 13% detected once.

The rearrangement links TRBV20-1 to TRBJ1-6, with D perhaps matching TRBD1 (6 bases). This clonotype originated in an adult who was a healthcare worker with PCR-confirmed SARS-CoV-2 infection or an uninfected control (not recorded which). Sample: whole blood. DNA of the CDR3: TGCAGTGCGGGCCCGGGACAAAATAATTCACCCCTCCACTTT. Its protein is CSAGPGQNNSPLHF.